One and the same sample provided the 20 T cell receptor beta chains below, sequenced in a study of response to subunit inactivated influenza vaccine. Using its own MiXCR run on the RT-PCR reads, TCRdb lists one record per CDR3 protein. Seen here are around 540,000 distinct CDR3 sequences, 12% observed once, and the top ten hold 10%. Here the sequenced sample was PBMCs from blood, taken on the day of vaccination. These receptors all come from a man aged 50-59 years who received an inactivated influenza vaccine.

This clonotype was seen a handful of times. V and J are TRBV6-1 and TRBJ1-2, with D perhaps matching TRBD1 (6 bases). The CDR3 length is 16 residues. V was clipped by 5 bases and J by 8 bases, with 24 bases between them. Germline loops: CDR1 MNHNS, CDR2 SASEGT. CDR3 DNA: TGTGCCAGCAGTCCCGACCCCAAAGGGGGTGAACGAGGCTACACCTTC. Translated: CASSPDPKGGERGYTF.

This rearrangement joins TRBV7-9 to TRBJ2-1; D remains unclear. Germline V gene data show CDR1 as SEHNR and CDR2 as FQNEAQ (reference sequence). CDR3 length: 16 residues. V lost 1 base to trimming and J lost 1 base, with 11 bases between them. CDR3 loop: CASSLVVERSYNEQFF. CDR3 coding DNA: TGTGCCAGCAGCTTAGTGGTAGAGAGGTCCTACAATGAGCAGTTCTTC.

The chain has TRBV20-1 and TRBJ2-1; TRBD2 might be the D (6 bases). From germline, CDR1 is DFQATT and CDR2 SNEGSKA (reference sequence). The V gene lost 1 base and the J gene lost 6 bases, with 13 bases spanning the gap. This CDR3 has 14 amino acids. The CDR3 sequence: CSARGGDSTNEQFF. The CDR3 region has the DNA TGCAGTGCTAGAGGGGGGGACTCTACCAATGAGCAGTTCTTC.

This clonotype was counted ten times or more. V gene TRBV7-2 combines with J gene TRBJ1-5; D is undetermined. Trimming took 5 bases from V and 3 from J, leaving 5 bases between them. Germline CDR1 reads SGHTA; CDR2 reads FQGNSA. The CDR3 is 12 amino acids. The CDR3 DNA is TGTGCCAGCAGCCAATTCAATCAGCCCCAGCATTTT. This encodes CASSQFNQPQHF.

The chain is built from TRBV2 and TRBJ2-7; D not certain. V shed 2 bases and J shed 3 bases, with 11 bases lying between them. The CDR3 has 14 residues. Germline V gene data show CDR1 as SNHLY and CDR2 as FYNNEI. CDR3: CASSETGNLYEQYF. The CDR3 DNA follows: TGTGCCAGCAGTGAAACGGGCAACCTCTACGAGCAGTACTTC.

This clonotype was seen only a few times. V is TRBV28 and J is TRBJ2-7; D is possibly TRBD1 (6 bases). Germline CDR1 MDHEN, CDR2 SYDVKM. The V and J ends lost 0 bases and 3 bases respectively, with 9 bases between them. The CDR3 consists of 14 residues. CDR3 DNA sequence: TGTGCCAGCAGTTTATGGGCCAGGGGCTACGAGCAGTACTTC. Protein sequence: CASSLWARGYEQYF. The full variable domain, rest sourced from reference TRBV28 and TRBJ2-7, is DVKVTQSSRYLVKRTGEKVFLECVQDMDHENMFWYRQDPGLGLRLIYFSYDVKMKEKGDIPEGYSVSREKKERFSLILESASTNQTSMYLCASSLWARGYEQYFGPGTRLTVT.

This clonotype was counted only a few times. The chain recombines TRBV6-2 or TRBV6-3 with TRBJ2-5; D may correspond to TRBD1 or TRBD2 (5 bases each). The CDR3 length is 18 residues. The germline V gene encodes CDR1 MNHEY and CDR2 SVGEGT. V gave up 5 bases and J gave up 5 bases, with 27 bases separating them. The CDR3 DNA is TGTGCCAGCAGTCCCCGCCAGGACCGCAAACGGGGCTGGGAGACCCAGTACTTC. Translated, it gives CASSPRQDRKRGWETQYF.

The chain recombines TRBV20-1 with TRBJ2-1; TRBD2 matches 7 bases. The trim removed 0 bases at V and 5 bases at J, leaving 7 bases unmatched. This CDR3 contains 15 residues. The germline gives CDR1 DFQATT, CDR2 SNEGSKA (reference sequence). The CDR3 sequence: CSARDRRGSHNEQFF. The CDR3 DNA follows: TGCAGTGCTAGAGACCGGCGGGGGTCACACAATGAGCAGTTCTTC.

The chain recombines TRBV20-1 with TRBJ2-5; perhaps TRBD2 as D (5 bases). CDR3 size: 14 residues. Trimming removed 0 bases from V and 3 bases from J, with 11 bases in between. Germline V gives CDR1 DFQATT, CDR2 SNEGSKA (reference sequence). CDR3 in DNA: TGCAGTGCTAGAGAGTACCAGACTAAAGAGACCCAGTACTTC. It encodes CSAREYQTKETQYF.

The J gene is TRBJ2-5, the V gene TRBV7-2; D is ambiguous. V lost 1 base, J lost 5 bases, and 11 bases lay in between. The CDR3 length is 14 residues. Per germline, CDR1 SGHTA and CDR2 FQGNSA. CDR3 in DNA: TGTGCCAGCAGCTTAGACAATACCAGGGAGACCCAGTACTTC. It specifies CASSLDNTRETQYF.

The chain employs TRBV10-2 and TRBJ2-3; TRBD2 agrees at 8 bases. There are 16 residues in the CDR3. The junction had 9 bases not matched to a gene; V was cut back by 3 bases and J by 4 bases. CDR1 and CDR2 (germline): WSHSY, SAAADI. CDR3 sequence reads: CASSDVSGGPADTQYF. As DNA, the CDR3 is TGCGCCAGCAGTGATGTGTCGGGAGGGCCCGCAGATACGCAGTATTTT.

The rearrangement links TRBV5-6 to TRBJ1-2; D is perhaps TRBD1 (6 bases). V lost 4 bases and J 0 bases, leaving 13 bases between the germline ends. The CDR3 is 15 amino acids. Germline CDR1 is SGHDT and CDR2 is YYEEEE. CDR3 nucleotide sequence: TGTGCCAGCAGCGGGACACCCAACACTAACTATGGCTACACCTTC. Amino acid sequence: CASSGTPNTNYGYTF.

In its sample, this clonotype was seen many times. The chain is built from TRBV20-1 and TRBJ1-2; the D gene is possibly TRBD1 (5 bases). CDR1 DFQATT and CDR2 SNEGSKA come from the germline V gene (reference sequence). The CDR3 sequence is 14 residues long. Between the trimmed V and J ends, which lost 0 bases and 2 bases, there was a span of 10 bases. The CDR3 region has the DNA TGCAGTGCTAGAGATCCGACAGCCAACTATGGCTACACCTTC. Protein product: CSARDPTANYGYTF.

This clonotype was detected only a few times. V is TRBV6-5 and J is TRBJ1-2; D is undetermined. This CDR3 has 14 amino acids. V was shortened by 0 bases and J by 7 bases, with 12 bases between the two germline ends. Germline CDR1 MNHEY, CDR2 SVGAGI. In nucleotides, the CDR3 is TGTGCCAGCAGTTACTCGAAGACGGGCGGTGGCTACACCTTC. This sequence encodes CASSYSKTGGGYTF.

The rearrangement uses TRBV5-6 and TRBJ2-3, with D possibly called TRBD1 or TRBD2 (5 bases each). Germline V gives CDR1 SGHDT, CDR2 YYEEEE. The CDR3 is made up of 14 amino acids. Trimming took off 4 bases at V and 8 bases at J, with 17 bases between the two ends. CDR3 coding DNA: TGTGCCAGCAGCCTGCGACTTACTGGGGGTACGCAGTATTTT. This sequence encodes CASSLRLTGGTQYF.

Ten or more counts support this clonotype. The J gene is TRBJ2-2, the V gene TRBV10-3; D remains ambiguous. Germline V gene sequence: CDR1 ENHRY, CDR2 SYGVKD. Trimming cost V 3 bases and J 0 bases, with 8 bases left between them. This CDR3 has 15 amino acids. The CDR3 loop reads CAISDRYTNTGELFF. The CDR3 DNA sequence: TGTGCCATCAGTGATAGGTACACGAACACCGGGGAGCTGTTTTTT.

The rearrangement uses TRBV7-2 and TRBJ1-2, with D maybe TRBD1 (5 bases). The germline V gene has CDR1 SGHTA and CDR2 FQGNSA. This CDR3 has 14 amino acids. The ends were cut back, 1 base at V and 0 bases at J, with 6 bases in the middle. The CDR3 region is CASSLVQANYGYTF. Written as DNA, the CDR3 is TGTGCCAGCAGCTTAGTACAGGCTAACTATGGCTACACCTTC.

CDR3 in amino acids: CASSYDRGNQETQYF. The CDR3 DNA is TGTGCCAGCAGTTACGACAGGGGTAACCAAGAGACCCAGTACTTC. This chain connects TRBV6-5 to TRBJ2-5, with TRBD1 matching over 8 bases. Germline V CDR1 and CDR2: MNHEY, SVGAGI. Trimming removed 2 bases from V and 0 bases from J; junction bases left unmatched: 2. The CDR3 sequence is 15 residues long.

The V gene is TRBV3-1, the J gene TRBJ2-1; 9 nucleotides match TRBD2. V lost 4 bases to trimming and J lost 8 bases; unmatched junction nucleotides: 12. The length of the CDR3 is 16 residues. Per the germline V gene, CDR1 is LGHDT and CDR2 is YNNKEL (reference sequence). The CDR3 loop reads CASSLQVVAGAHEQFF. The CDR3 coding sequence is TGTGCCAGCAGCCTCCAGGTGGTAGCGGGAGCCCATGAGCAGTTCTTC.

Only a few counts were recorded for this clonotype. The chain carries TRBV20-1 and TRBJ2-2; maybe TRBD1 (6 bases). The CDR3 is made up of 19 amino acids. The V and J ends lost 5 bases and 8 bases respectively, with 33 bases between them. Germline V gene lookup returns CDR1 DFQATT and CDR2 SNEGSKA (reference sequence). CDR3 coding DNA: TGCAGTGCTTCAGGCATCCAGGGAGACAGGACCTTTTTTCCGGGGGAGCTGTTTTTT. It translates to CSASGIQGDRTFFPGELFF.